The 14 T cell receptor beta chains given below trace back to one sample, sequenced in a study of shared clonotypes between healthy human individuals. Profiling relied on immunoSEQ multiplex PCR, and the TCRdb table lists in-frame clones only, not all of them. Altogether roughly 700,000 clones are present, around two thirds being singletons, with the ten largest covering about 1.7%. The sample comprised memory CD4+ T cells sorted from blood. Subset defined: CD45RA-negative fraction. The receptor source for this set is a woman aged 25-40 years in good health.

Concerning this clone: Other DNA sequences in the same sample also yield this CDR3. This sequence joins TRBV7-9 and TRBJ1-1; D gene uncertain. V lost 4 bases to trimming and J lost 7 bases, with 4 bases between them. Germline CDR1 SEHNR, CDR2 FQNEAQ (reference sequence). The length of the CDR3 is 10 residues. This chain's CDR3 is CASSYYEAFF. CDR3 bases: TGTGCCAGCAGCTACTATGAAGCTTTCTTT.

The chain uses TRBV4-1 and TRBJ1-2; the match to TRBD1 covers 7 bases. The CDR3 extends over 15 amino acids. The V segment lost 0 bases and the J segment 2 bases; nucleotides outside the gene matches: 3. Germline values: CDR1 MGHRA, CDR2 YSYEKL. DNA for the CDR3: TGCGCCAGCAGCCAAGATCCGACAGGGAACTATGGCTACACCTTC. Translated: CASSQDPTGNYGYTF.

CDR3 amino acids: CASSLSVGQYETQYF. CDR3 nucleotide sequence: TGCGCCAGCAGCTTGTCGGTAGGGCAGTACGAGACCCAGTACTTC. The chain recombines TRBV5-1 with TRBJ2-5, with D unclear. Germline CDR1 and CDR2: SGHRS and YFSETQ. This CDR3 spans 15 amino acids. V lost 1 base and J 5 bases, leaving 15 bases between the germline ends. The variable domain in full, completed from reference TRBV5-1 and TRBJ2-5, reads KAGVTQTPRYLIKTRGQQVTLSCSPISGHRSVSWYQQTPGQGLQFLFEYFSETQRNKGNFPGRFSGRQFSNSRSEMNVSTLELGDSALYLCASSLSVGQYETQYFGPGTRLLVL.

This clone was seen a few times. J is TRBJ2-1 and V is TRBV6-5; maybe TRBD1 (5 bases). Germline-derived CDR1 and CDR2 are MNHEY and SVGAGI. The V gene lost 0 bases and the J gene lost 13 bases, with 13 bases spanning the gap. The CDR3 spans 13 residues. The CDR3 nucleotides read TGTGCCAGCAGTTACTCGAGCGACAGAGGACAGTTCTTC. Protein product: CASSYSSDRGQFF.

Turning to this clone: Other DNA sequences of this sample code for an identical CDR3. This sequence joins TRBV10-3 and TRBJ1-4, with 8 nucleotides matching TRBD1. Germline-derived CDR1 and CDR2 are ENHRY and SYGVKD. The length of the CDR3 is 14 residues. The J segment lost 6 bases and the V segment lost 2 bases, leaving 2 bases of the junction unmatched. This chain's CDR3 is CAISEGQGDEKLFF. The CDR3 coding sequence is TGTGCCATCAGTGAGGGACAGGGCGATGAAAAACTGTTTTTT.

This chain connects TRBV5-1 to TRBJ1-1; a weak D match, TRBD1 (5 bases). CDR1 and CDR2 from the germline V gene are SGHRS and YFSETQ. The CDR3 is made up of 14 amino acids. V lost 0 bases to trimming and J lost 1 base, with 7 bases between them. This CDR3 reads CASSLEGKNTEAFF. DNA for the CDR3: TGCGCCAGCAGCTTGGAGGGGAAGAACACTGAAGCTTTCTTT.

The chain joins TRBV19 to TRBJ2-5; the match to TRBD2 covers 10 bases. Germline V lookup: CDR1 LNHDA, CDR2 SQIVND (reference sequence). Trimming cost V 4 bases and J 7 bases; bases outside gene matches: 3. The length of the CDR3 is 13 residues. The CDR3 coding sequence is TGTGCCAGTAGTAAAAGCGGGGGGGGGACCCAGTACTTC. Protein product: CASSKSGGGTQYF.

V is TRBV5-1 and J is TRBJ2-1; D may be TRBD1 or TRBD2 (5 bases each). Germline V gene lookup returns CDR1 SGHRS and CDR2 YFSETQ. Deletions cut 3 bases from V and 1 base from J, with 14 bases between. The CDR3 has 16 amino acids. The CDR3 spells CASSSGPQKSYNEQFF. The CDR3 DNA sequence: TGCGCCAGCAGCTCGGGACCCCAGAAATCCTACAATGAGCAGTTCTTC.

The genes are TRBV6-5 and TRBJ1-2; TRBD1 agrees at 7 bases. Germline CDR1 is MNHEY and CDR2 is SVGAGI. Unmatched junction bases numbered 5, after V lost 6 bases and J lost 1 base. The CDR3 extends over 14 amino acids. The CDR3 spells CASREGTVNYGYTF. DNA of the CDR3: TGTGCCAGCAGAGAAGGGACAGTTAACTATGGCTACACCTTC.

This clone was seen a handful of times. V usage is TRBV28 and J usage is TRBJ1-2; possible D gene TRBD1, 6 bases. V was cut by 3 bases and J by 4 bases, with 15 bases left in between. This CDR3 has 15 residues. The V gene's germline CDR1 is MDHEN and CDR2 SYDVKM. Here the CDR3 DNA reads TGTGCCAGCAGTTTTACAGGGAGCTTAATCTATGGCTACACCTTC. Translation gives CASSFTGSLIYGYTF.

To note about this clone: With only one base between it and a far larger clone, this is likely a read error. This sequence joins TRBV9 and TRBJ2-7, with unresolved D. V lost 1 base to trimming and J lost 3 bases, with 11 bases between them. The CDR3 covers 14 residues. Germline V CDR1 and CDR2: SGDLS, YYNGEE. CDR3 amino acids: CASSVNPDDYEQYF. CDR3 coding DNA: TGTGCCAGCAGCGTAAATCCAGATGACTACGAGCAGTACTTC. The entire variable domain, with the rest obtained from reference TRBV9 and TRBJ2-7, is as follows: DSGVTQTPKHLITATGQRVTLRCSPRSGDLSVYWYQQSLDQGLQFLIQYYNGEERAKGNILERFSAQQFPDLHSELNLSSLELGDSALYFCASSVNPDDYEQYFGPGTRLTVT.

A word on this clone: In the same sample, other DNA sequences code for this CDR3. J is TRBJ2-3 and V is TRBV27, with 7 bases matching TRBD1. The CDR3 has 15 amino acids. Germline CDR1 reads MNHEY; CDR2 reads SMNVEV (reference sequence). V lost 3 bases and J lost 1; bases outside the gene matches: 4. In DNA form, the CDR3 reads TGTGCCAGCAGTTTCCAGGGGGAACGCACAGATACGCAGTATTTT. This gives the protein CASSFQGERTDTQYF.

V is TRBV28 and J is TRBJ2-7; weak D call: TRBD2 (5 bases). This CDR3 comprises 11 residues. Germline CDR1 is MDHEN and CDR2 is SYDVKM. The CDR3 region has the DNA TGTGCCAGCAGTTTACCTGACCGCGGCGGGGTC. Protein sequence: CASSLPDRGGV.

V is TRBV5-4 and J is TRBJ2-7; TRBD2 matches 8 bases. CDR3 size: 16 residues. The J segment lost 5 bases and the V segment lost 4 bases, leaving 14 bases of the junction unmatched. Germline V gene data show CDR1 as SGHNT and CDR2 as YYREEE (reference sequence). As DNA, the CDR3 is TGTGCCAGCAGCCACGAAAGCGGGAGAGGGGGTGACGAGCAGTACTTC. It encodes CASSHESGRGGDEQYF.